The clone carrying this T cell receptor (beta chain) appeared a single time. The target antigen is unknown. CDR1 and CDR2 from the germline V gene are MNHEY and SVGAGI. The CDR3 covers 14 residues. Trimming took off 6 bases at V and 2 bases at J, with 13 bases between the two ends. This table comes from immunoSEQ multiplex PCR, and its TCRdb copy is limited to in-frame clones, with some not included. This sample yields 150,000 to 200,000 clones, of which roughly 92% are seen a single time; around 1.6% belongs to the top ten. The sample is drawn from a study of T cell responses to AZD1222 COVID-19 vaccine. Regarding the study as a whole: Baseline seropositivity characterized only a handful of AZD1222 recipients. At 160-218 and 743-854, vaccine-associated CD4 TCRs were dominant, and they spanned spike. None of the repertoires were sampled until the peak T cell response had passed.

The chain joins TRBV6-5 to TRBJ2-5; D might be TRBD1 or TRBD2, each matching 5 bases. The source was peripheral blood, collected on day 0 of AZD1222 vaccination. The clonotype originates from an adult in good health. CDR3 sequence (DNA): TGTGCCAGCAGGGGACGGACAAATCAAGAGACCCAGTACTTC. Its translation is CASRGRTNQETQYF.